A selection of T cell receptor beta chains follows, all from one sample in a study of radiation and T cells in renal cell carcinoma. Profiled with immunoSEQ multiplex PCR; TCRdb holds only in-frame clones, not every one. The sample carries around 64,000 clones, around 80% recorded once. Sequences were derived from blood, sampled from a patient whose treatment included radiotherapy and nephrectomy. These receptors came from a man aged 55 to 70 with renal cell carcinoma. CDR3s include the opening cysteine and the closing phenylalanine or tryptophan. The D gene is left open where the match is weak.

d_gene,v_gene,CDR3aa
TRBD2,TRBV7-9,CASSWGSGGFRETQYF
TRBD2,TRBV6-4,CASSVSGGIIYNEQFF
TRBD1,TRBV2,CASSEGQRADTQYF
NA,TRBV5-1,CASSAVTGEGTDTQYF
NA,TRBV30,CAWSQGATNQPQHF
NA,TRBV6-6,CASTGGSYNEQFF
NA,TRBV6-6,CASGAGLGTEAFF
NA,TRBV5-6,CASSYGRGSNQPQHF
TRBD1,TRBV2,CASSEGTGGLDGYTF
NA,TRBV11-3,CASSLGVAVTVETQYF
NA,TRBV5-1,CASSFGGNLYGYTF
NA,TRBV6-1,CASKDSLLSPQHF
TRBD2,TRBV11-3,CASSLAPRQRENVDTQYF
NA,TRBV25-1,CATGTFLSYEQYF
TRBD1,TRBV28,CASSDPTGGAEKLFF
TRBD1,TRBV7-9,CASSFGQDYGYTF
NA,TRBV14,CASSHSSRGNTEAFF
NA,TRBV5-6,CASSHLRSTDTQYF
TRBD1,TRBV5-1,CATTGTDPYNEQFF
NA,TRBV18,CASSPSGQPQHF
NA,TRBV27,CASSPWGFERAEAFF
NA,TRBV5-1,CASSLRQGQNTGELFF
TRBD1,TRBV5-1,CASTGAGTGITDTQYF
NA,TRBV6-1,CASSGGFTGNRAYEQYF
TRBD1,TRBV29-1,CSATEQGAVDGYTF
TRBD1,TRBV19,CASSARDRGPGNTIYF
NA,TRBV9,CASSPMGGSNQPQHF
TRBD1,TRBV10-3,CAISGGTGDYGYTF
NA,TRBV5-1,CASSEVVGQPQHF
NA,TRBV11-2,CASSLGPGETDTQYF
TRBD1,TRBV10-2,CASSPLRGQNTEAFF
TRBD2,TRBV7-2,CASSWGGNEQFF
NA,TRBV29-1,CSVELSLLGGAGGYTF
TRBD2,TRBV7-2,CASSLGATSGGYNEQFF
NA,TRBV9,CASSVTGNTEAFF
NA,TRBV5-1,CASSLAPAEGPQHF
NA,TRBV7-9,CASSLPLLTDTQYF
TRBD2,TRBV10-1,CASSEWSGKYTGELFF
TRBD2,TRBV14,CASSPSGTGGRTDTQYF
TRBD1,TRBV11-2,CASTPQGGLSSGANVLTF
NA,TRBV15,CATSRDSGGSALDEAFF
TRBD1,TRBV2,CASSPNNRQGAYTQYF
NA,TRBV10-3,CAISDPRTLNTGELFF
NA,TRBV7-9,CASREGGEAYEQYF
TRBD2,TRBV5-1,CASRASGETQYF
TRBD1,TRBV7-2,CASSTQTGATYGYTF
NA,TRBV30,CAYGLPDTQYF
TRBD1,TRBV6-1,CASSEDARGKVNTEAFF
NA,TRBV19,CASSAPGGAINTEAFF
TRBD1,TRBV19,CASSPYRGGNQPQHF
TRBD1,TRBV5-6,CASSWNPGGANYGYTF
TRBD1,TRBV5-4,CASSLGGQGITDTQYF